The 29 T cell receptor beta chains reported below all come from one sample, sequenced in a study of blood T cell repertoires in COVID-19. Method: immunoSEQ multiplex PCR; TCRdb's copy keeps in-frame clones and lacks some. The table has about 42,000 clones, 89% seen once. Sequenced sample: peripheral blood. These receptors came from a human donor in a cohort sampled during active COVID-19.

This clone was observed a few times. J is TRBJ1-4 and V is TRBV5-4; a possible D gene is TRBD1 (6 bases). Germline-derived CDR1 and CDR2 are SGHNT and YYREEE (reference sequence). V shed 2 bases and J shed 8 bases, with 13 bases lying between them. This CDR3 has 14 residues. The CDR3 nucleotides are TGTGCCAGCAGCTTTACAGGGCCGGGGGAAAAACTGTTTTTT. Translation: CASSFTGPGEKLFF. Full variable domain (missing parts from reference TRBV5-4 and TRBJ1-4): ETGVTQSPTHLIKTRGQQVTLRCSSQSGHNTVSWYQQALGQGPQFIFQYYREEENGRGNFPPRFSGLQFPNYSSELNVNALELDDSALYLCASSFTGPGEKLFFGSGTQLSVL.

The V and J genes are TRBV10-3 and TRBJ2-7; the match to TRBD1 covers 8 bases. The junction had 11 bases not matched to a gene; V was cut back by 6 bases and J by 4 bases. Germline CDR1 and CDR2: ENHRY and SYGVKD. The CDR3 covers 15 residues. The CDR3 is CAIRTGTGDGYEQYF. The CDR3 DNA reads TGTGCCATCAGAACCGGGACAGGCGACGGATACGAGCAGTACTTC.

The CDR3 loop is CASSLVSGGGYTEAFF. For the CDR3, the DNA is TGTGCCAGCAGCTTGGTATCTGGGGGCGGTTACACTGAAGCTTTCTTT. The chain joins TRBV5-6 to TRBJ1-1; perhaps TRBD1 as D (6 bases). Per germline, CDR1 SGHDT and CDR2 YYEEEE. The CDR3 covers 16 residues. V was pared by 0 bases and J by 3 bases, with 15 bases between.

The chain has TRBV7-9 and TRBJ2-7, with a weak D call TRBD1 (6 bases). Germline CDR1 reads SEHNR; CDR2 reads FQNEAQ (reference sequence). The CDR3 is 15 residues long. V lost 3 bases and J lost 0, with 12 bases in between. DNA of the CDR3: TGTGCCAGCAGCTTGGGGACACCCGGCTCCTACGAGCAGTACTTC. Its protein product is CASSLGTPGSYEQYF.

This clone was detected only once. V gene TRBV5-1 combines with J gene TRBJ1-1, with unresolved D. The germline V gene has CDR1 SGHRS and CDR2 YFSETQ. Trimming stripped 7 bases from V and 2 bases from J, with 9 bases between. The CDR3 consists of 12 residues. CDR3 amino acids: CASRLENTEAFF. As DNA, the CDR3 is TGCGCCAGCCGCCTAGAAAACACTGAAGCTTTCTTT.

The chain has TRBV12-3 or TRBV12-4 and TRBJ1-2; D uncertain. The CDR3 covers 13 residues. Trimming left V 6 bases short and J 2 bases short, with 10 bases between. The CDR3: CASRNRLNYGYTF. The CDR3 region has the DNA TGTGCCAGCAGGAACAGACTAAACTATGGCTACACCTTC.

V gene TRBV6-6 combines with J gene TRBJ1-1; 10 nucleotides agree with TRBD1. From germline, CDR1 is MNHNY and CDR2 SVGAGI (reference sequence). The junction had 6 bases not matched to a gene; V was cut back by 4 bases and J by 1 base. The CDR3 has 16 amino acids. Here the CDR3 DNA reads TGTGCCAGCAGTTCGGGACAGGGGCGAGGGAACACTGAAGCTTTCTTT. Translation gives CASSSGQGRGNTEAFF.

This clone has a single count. The gene calls are TRBV7-8 and TRBJ2-1; 8 bases align to TRBD2. This CDR3 has 23 amino acids. Germline V gives CDR1 SGHVS, CDR2 FQNEAQ. The trim removed 5 bases at V and 0 bases at J, leaving 27 bases unmatched. CDR3 in DNA: TGTGCCAGCAGCCCCCAGAGAGTGTACTTTGGAGCGGGGGACGACAGCTCCTACAATGAGCAGTTCTTC. Its translation: CASSPQRVYFGAGDDSSYNEQFF.

As DNA, the CDR3 is TGTGCCAGCAGCTTAGTTGGCGGTAGGGGTTCAGGAAACACCATATATTTT. It encodes CASSLVGGRGSGNTIYF. The V call is TRBV7-2, the J call TRBJ1-3; TRBD1 is a possible D gene (5 bases). V lost 1 base and J lost 4, with 17 bases in between. Germline V gene lookup returns CDR1 SGHTA and CDR2 FQGNSA. The CDR3 has 17 residues.

The rearrangement uses TRBV3-1 (or the pseudogene TRBV3-2) and TRBJ2-7; D may be TRBD1 (5 bases). V gave up 3 bases and J gave up 0 bases, with 15 bases separating them. Germline V lookup: CDR1 LGHDT, CDR2 YNNKEL (reference sequence). There are 16 residues in the CDR3. In DNA, the CDR3 is TGTGCCAGCAGCCATAGGGGCGGCTTGAGCTCCTACGAGCAGTACTTC. Translation: CASSHRGGLSSYEQYF.

V and J are TRBV7-4 and TRBJ1-1; 7 nucleotides match TRBD1. From germline, CDR1 is SGHVT and CDR2 SQSDAQ. This CDR3 has 15 residues. V shed 1 base and J 5 bases; nucleotides not matched to a gene: 7. The CDR3, as DNA: TGTGCCAGCAGCTTAGGACGGGACAGAAGGACTGAAGCTTTCTTT. It encodes CASSLGRDRRTEAFF.

This clone appeared a few times. The V call is TRBV18, the J call TRBJ1-3; 7 positions match TRBD1. This CDR3 has 18 amino acids. Trimming removed 0 bases from V and 0 bases from J; junction bases left unmatched: 8. CDR1 and CDR2 (germline): KGHSH, LQKENI. CDR3 DNA sequence: TGTGCCAGCTCACCACCGTTGATCGACAGGGCCTCTGGAAACACCATATATTTT. Translated: CASSPPLIDRASGNTIYF.

The chain is built from TRBV12-3 or TRBV12-4 and TRBJ1-2, with TRBD1 matching 8 bases. CDR3 length: 13 residues. The trim removed 6 bases at V and 3 bases at J, leaving 3 bases unmatched. The CDR3 loop is CASRGQDDYGYTF. DNA for the CDR3: TGTGCCAGCAGGGGACAGGACGACTATGGCTACACCTTC.

The chain recombines TRBV5-5 with TRBJ1-1; 8 bases match TRBD1. CDR3 length: 13 amino acids. Per the germline V gene, CDR1 is SGHKS and CDR2 is YYEKEE (reference sequence). V was pared by 4 bases and J by 3 bases, with 2 bases of the junction left unmatched. The CDR3 loop reads CASSLTGDTEAFF. The CDR3 DNA reads as TGTGCCAGCAGCCTGACAGGGGACACTGAAGCTTTCTTT.

J is TRBJ1-5 and V is TRBV4-2, with D perhaps TRBD1 (6 bases). CDR3 length: 14 residues. Per germline, CDR1 LGHNA and CDR2 YNFKEQ. Between the trimmed V and J ends, which lost 4 bases and 4 bases, there was a span of 11 bases. The chain's CDR3 is CASSPEGGNQPQHF. CDR3 nucleotides: TGTGCCAGCAGCCCGGAAGGGGGAAATCAGCCCCAGCATTTT.

The chain links TRBV5-4 to TRBJ2-7, with D perhaps matching TRBD2 (6 bases). Per the germline V gene, CDR1 is SGHNT and CDR2 is YYREEE (reference sequence). The CDR3 length is 15 residues. V was shortened by 7 bases and J by 4 bases, with 21 bases between the two germline ends. The CDR3 DNA reads as TGTGCCAGCGAACAAAATGGGGGGTTAGGATACGAGCAGTACTTC. Amino acid sequence: CASEQNGGLGYEQYF.

V is TRBV5-4 and J is TRBJ1-1; D call uncertain. The CDR3 covers 13 residues. Per the germline V gene, CDR1 is SGHNT and CDR2 is YYREEE (reference sequence). V gave up 4 bases and J gave up 4 bases, with 11 bases separating them. This CDR3 is CASSISYGTEAFF. The CDR3 DNA reads as TGTGCCAGCAGCATCAGTTATGGCACTGAAGCTTTCTTT.

V gene TRBV29-1 combines with J gene TRBJ1-2; unclear D gene. The CDR3 is 12 amino acids. V was trimmed by 4 bases and J by 0 bases, leaving 6 bases between them. CDR1 and CDR2 from the germline V gene are SQVTM and ANQGSEA. As DNA, the CDR3 is TGCAGCGTTGTACGGGCTAACTATGGCTACACCTTC. Translation: CSVVRANYGYTF.

The V call is TRBV9, the J call TRBJ1-2; TRBD1 is a possible D gene (5 bases). CDR3 length: 17 residues. Germline V lookup: CDR1 SGDLS, CDR2 YYNGEE. V lost 0 bases and J 6 bases, leaving 21 bases between the germline ends. CDR3: CASSVGGFAAALDGYTF. The DNA for the CDR3 is TGTGCCAGCAGCGTAGGGGGCTTTGCGGCAGCTCTCGATGGCTACACCTTC.

CDR3 region: CATSDSTTGTGTLSISYGYTF. DNA of the CDR3: TGTGCCACCAGTGATTCGACCACCGGGACAGGGACTCTCTCGATAAGCTATGGCTACACCTTC. V and J are TRBV24-1 and TRBJ1-2, with 9 bases lining up with TRBD1. The germline CDR1 and CDR2 sequences are KGHDR and SFDVKD. The CDR3 contains 21 residues. The V and J ends lost 2 bases and 4 bases, in that order; junction bases with no gene match: 22.

In its sample, this clone was seen once. The CDR3 DNA sequence: TGTGCCAGCAGTTACCTGGGGGCTCAGCCCCAGCATTTT. Protein product: CASSYLGAQPQHF. The chain combines TRBV6-2 or TRBV6-3 with TRBJ1-5; D is possibly TRBD1 (6 bases). Germline CDR1 MNHEY, CDR2 SVGEGT. There are 13 residues in the CDR3. V was clipped by 2 bases and J by 6 bases, with 8 bases between them.

DNA of the CDR3: TGCGCCAGCAGCCAATCGGACAGTGTCTCCTACGAGCAGTACTTC. As protein: CASSQSDSVSYEQYF. V gene TRBV4-3 combines with J gene TRBJ2-7; D is perhaps TRBD1 (6 bases). Germline CDR1 and CDR2: LGHNA and YSLEER. This CDR3 region has 15 residues. V lost 2 bases to trimming and J lost 0 bases, with 11 bases between them.

This clone was seen a handful of times. The chain has TRBV18 and TRBJ1-5; D unresolved. The CDR3 has 15 amino acids. CDR1 and CDR2 (germline): KGHSH, LQKENI. V lost 2 bases to trimming and J lost 6 bases, with 14 bases between them. The chain's CDR3 is CASSPGESFTQPQHF. As DNA, the CDR3 is TGTGCCAGCTCACCAGGTGAGAGTTTCACTCAGCCCCAGCATTTT.

The genes are TRBV4-3 and TRBJ1-5; perhaps TRBD1 as D (6 bases). Trimming removed 0 bases at V and 0 bases at J, with 6 bases between. The CDR3 length is 15 residues. Germline V gene lookup returns CDR1 LGHNA and CDR2 YSLEER. CDR3 sequence (DNA): TGCGCCAGCAGCCAAGAGGACAGTAGCAATCAGCCCCAGCATTTT. As protein: CASSQEDSSNQPQHF.

The gene calls are TRBV5-8 and TRBJ2-7, with TRBD1 identical over 8 bases. Trimming cost V 4 bases and J 2 bases; bases outside gene matches: 8. The CDR3 contains 15 residues. Looked up from germline, CDR1 is SGHTS and CDR2 is YDEGEE. As DNA, the CDR3 is TGTGCCAGCAGCCGGTCGACAGGGGCCCCCTACGAGCAGTACTTC. Translated: CASSRSTGAPYEQYF. The variable domain in full, with the rest retrieved from reference TRBV5-8 and TRBJ2-7, is EAGVTQSPTHLIKTRGQQATLRCSPISGHTSVYWYQQALGLGLQFLLWYDEGEERNRGNFPPRFSGRQFPNYSSELNVNALELEDSALYLCASSRSTGAPYEQYFGPGTRLTVT.

This rearrangement joins TRBV7-6 to TRBJ1-3; possibly TRBD1 for D (5 bases). Germline V gene data show CDR1 as SGHVS and CDR2 as FNYEAQ. The germline V and J ends were trimmed by 3 bases and 0 bases, with 6 bases remaining between them. The CDR3 has 14 amino acids. In DNA, the CDR3 is TGTGCCAGCAGCTTGCAGGGCTCTGGAAACACCATATATTTT. As protein: CASSLQGSGNTIYF.

The J gene is TRBJ2-7, the V gene TRBV5-1; D is possibly TRBD2 (6 bases). Trimming removed 0 bases at V and 0 bases at J, with 19 bases between. The CDR3 sequence is 18 residues long. Germline CDR1 reads SGHRS; CDR2 reads YFSETQ. CDR3 region: CASSLAMVARGTSYEQYF. CDR3 DNA sequence: TGCGCCAGCAGCTTGGCGATGGTAGCTCGGGGGACCTCCTACGAGCAGTACTTC.

This chain links TRBV4-3 with TRBJ1-5; a possible D gene is TRBD1 (6 bases). The CDR3 contains 17 residues. V was trimmed by 0 bases and J by 5 bases, leaving 17 bases between them. The germline CDR1 and CDR2 sequences are LGHNA and YSLEER. CDR3 DNA sequence: TGCGCCAGCAGCCAAGATAAAATGAGGGGGGGAGATCAGCCCCAGCATTTT. It yields the protein CASSQDKMRGGDQPQHF.

The chain couples TRBV7-9 to TRBJ1-1; D is possibly TRBD1 (5 bases). The V and J ends lost 4 bases and 0 bases respectively, with 12 bases between them. The CDR3 runs 15 residues. Germline CDR1 is SEHNR and CDR2 is FQNEAQ (reference sequence). The CDR3 DNA reads TGTGCCAGCAGCTCACCGGACAACTTGAACACTGAAGCTTTCTTT. This encodes CASSSPDNLNTEAFF.